The clone carrying this T cell receptor beta chain appeared a few times. No antigen is known for it. The data were produced by immunoSEQ multiplex PCR, yet TCRdb's version contains in-frame clones alone and is incomplete. The table has tens of thousands of clones, around 85% seen once. When around nine days of culture had elapsed, CD4+ T cells were isolated. Everyone in the study got two shots of either the BNT162b2 or mRNA-1273 vaccine. People in the vaccine group had not been infected with SARS-CoV-2 before, and their nucleocapsid antibodies were negative. The length of the CDR3 is 14 residues. The ends were cut back, 1 base at V and 6 bases at J, with 10 bases in the middle. Per germline, CDR1 SGHTA and CDR2 FQGNSA. The source of the sample is a study of vaccination effects on CD4 cells after COVID-19. Study-wide results and limits: Healthy vaccinees' vaccine-induced clones included only 1 of 255 cross-reacting with common cold coronaviruses.

This receptor was taken from a human donor who received a COVID-19 vaccine. The J gene is TRBJ1-5, the V gene TRBV7-2; D call uncertain. Source: CD4+ T cells from PBMCs cultured without peptide, taken after COVID-19 vaccination. CDR3 DNA sequence: TGTGCCAGCAGCTTAGACATTCTAAGTCAGCCCCAGCATTTT. It is translated as CASSLDILSQPQHF.